A single sample gave rise to the 18 T cell receptor beta chains below, sequenced in a study of T cell responses to AZD1222 COVID-19 vaccine. Method: immunoSEQ multiplex PCR; TCRdb's copy keeps in-frame clones and lacks some. Counted here are 98,000 or so clones, 89% occurring once; the ten biggest clones make up around 3.3%. Here the sequenced sample was peripheral blood, taken on day 0 of MenACWY control vaccination. Source of these receptors: an adult in good health.

V is TRBV19 and J is TRBJ1-5; D is unclear. Germline V gene sequence: CDR1 LNHDA, CDR2 SQIVND (reference sequence). This CDR3 region has 15 residues. Between the trimmed V and J ends, which lost 0 bases and 9 bases, there was a span of 15 bases. In DNA form, the CDR3 reads TGTGCCAGTAGTATAGATCAGGTATCAGCGGGGCCCCAGCATTTT. Its protein is CASSIDQVSAGPQHF.

CDR3 loop: CAISESGGDSGYTF. CDR3 sequence (DNA): TGTGCCATCAGTGAGTCCGGGGGGGATTCTGGCTACACCTTC. V is TRBV10-3 and J is TRBJ1-2; a weak D match, TRBD1 (5 bases). Germline V lookup: CDR1 ENHRY, CDR2 SYGVKD. Trimming left V 0 bases short and J 7 bases short, with 12 bases between. The CDR3 totals 14 residues.

This clone was picked up a small number of times. This rearrangement joins TRBV7-2 to TRBJ2-2; a weak D match, TRBD2 (5 bases). Trimming removed 2 bases from V and 6 bases from J, with 13 bases in between. The CDR3 consists of 15 residues. Germline lookup yields CDR1 SGHTA and CDR2 FQGNSA. Here the CDR3 reads CASSLNSQRAGELFF. The CDR3 DNA is TGTGCCAGCAGCTTAAACAGTCAGAGGGCCGGGGAGCTGTTTTTT.

The rearrangement uses TRBV13 and TRBJ1-3, with no clear D. CDR3 length: 15 amino acids. CDR1 is PRHDT and CDR2 is FYEKMQ in the germline V gene (reference sequence). V shed 5 bases and J shed 0 bases, with 11 bases lying between them. CDR3 amino acids: CASSRGRPSGNTIYF. The DNA for the CDR3 is TGTGCCAGCAGCCGAGGACGTCCCTCTGGAAACACCATATATTTT.

This chain's CDR3 is CASSVERGGNEQYF. CDR3 nucleotides: TGTGCCAGCAGTGTGGAGCGGGGGGGCAACGAGCAGTACTTC. The chain recombines TRBV2 with TRBJ2-7, with 10 positions matching TRBD2. This CDR3 contains 14 residues. V lost 4 bases, J lost 5 bases, and 5 bases stayed unmatched. The germline CDR1 and CDR2 sequences are SNHLY and FYNNEI.

The chain recombines TRBV7-2 with TRBJ2-7; D might be TRBD1 or TRBD2, each matching 5 bases. The CDR3 spans 14 residues. Trimming removed 5 bases from V and 6 bases from J, with 17 bases in between. CDR1 is SGHTA, CDR2 FQGNSA, per germline. Written as DNA, the CDR3 is TGTGCCAGCAGCGCAGAGGGACGGGCCCGCGAGCAGTACTTC. It encodes CASSAEGRAREQYF.

The V and J genes are TRBV4-1 and TRBJ2-7, with 7 bases that match TRBD1. CDR1 and CDR2 (germline): MGHRA, YSYEKL. CDR3 length: 15 residues. The V gene end was trimmed by 3 bases and the J gene end by 5 bases; junction bases not matched to a gene: 10. Written as DNA, the CDR3 is TGCGCCAGCAGCCAGCGAACCGGGACAGAGGACGAGCAGTACTTC. Protein product: CASSQRTGTEDEQYF.

The rearrangement joins TRBV4-3 to TRBJ2-3, with D possibly matching TRBD2 (6 bases). The CDR3 is 15 amino acids. The germline V gene encodes CDR1 LGHNA and CDR2 YSLEER. Trimming took 0 bases from V and 3 from J, leaving 10 bases between them. The DNA for the CDR3 is TGCGCCAGCAGCCAAGAAGGAGGGGAGACAGATACGCAGTATTTT. Protein: CASSQEGGETDTQYF.

The rearrangement uses TRBV4-1 and TRBJ2-5; unclear D gene. The germline V gene has CDR1 MGHRA and CDR2 YSYEKL. The CDR3 is 15 residues long. V was shortened by 2 bases and J by 2 bases, with 12 bases between the two germline ends. The DNA for the CDR3 is TGCGCCAGCAGCCAAACCTCTCAGCCTCAAGAGACCCAGTACTTC. As protein: CASSQTSQPQETQYF.

CDR3 in amino acids: CASSPGVDTGELFF. In DNA, the CDR3 is TGTGCCAGCTCACCGGGGGTCGACACCGGGGAGCTGTTTTTT. V and J are TRBV18 and TRBJ2-2; D could derive from TRBD1 or TRBD2 (5 bases each). CDR3 size: 14 residues. Trimming took off 3 bases at V and 3 bases at J, with 8 bases between the two ends. The germline V gene has CDR1 KGHSH and CDR2 LQKENI. Full variable domain (rest looked up from reference TRBV18 and TRBJ2-2): NAGVMQNPRHLVRRRGQEARLRCSPMKGHSHVYWYRQLPEEGLKFMVYLQKENIIDESGMPKERFSAEFPKEGPSILRIQQVVRGDSAAYFCASSPGVDTGELFFGEGSRLTVL.

V is TRBV21-1 and J is TRBJ1-5; whether TRBD1, the table's D call, matches the DNA was not checked. TRBV21-1 is deemed a pseudogene. CDR3 length: 15 residues. Here the CDR3 reads CASSRQGKGNQPQHF. As DNA, the CDR3 is TGTGCCAGCAGCAGACAGGGGAAAGGCAATCAGCCCCAGCATTTT.

V usage is TRBV11-2 and J usage is TRBJ1-1; D is unresolved. Germline lookup yields CDR1 SGHAT and CDR2 FQNNGV. The V end was cut by 2 bases, the J end by 5 bases, with 9 bases between. This CDR3 has 13 residues. The CDR3 reads CASSLNFGTEAFF. The CDR3 nucleotides are TGTGCCAGCAGCTTAAATTTCGGGACTGAAGCTTTCTTT.

This chain links TRBV28 with TRBJ1-6, with D perhaps TRBD1 (6 bases). Trimming took 2 bases from V and 9 from J, leaving 14 bases between them. Germline CDR1 reads MDHEN; CDR2 reads SYDVKM. This CDR3 comprises 15 residues. In DNA, the CDR3 is TGTGCCAGCAGTTTACGGGGGGCAGGAACTTCACCCCTCCACTTT. Translated, it gives CASSLRGAGTSPLHF.

The chain is built from TRBV19 and TRBJ2-7, with 9 bases identical to TRBD1. The CDR3 has 13 amino acids. Germline trimming cut 5 bases from V and 5 bases from J; bases unmatched to any gene: 4. Germline V gives CDR1 LNHDA, CDR2 SQIVND (reference sequence). CDR3 DNA sequence: TGTGCCAGTAGTCGGACAGGGGCCGACGAGCAGTACTTC. Encoded protein: CASSRTGADEQYF.

The CDR3 bases are TGTGCCAGCAGCCCGTCACAGGGGCCCTATGGCTACACCTTC. This sequence encodes CASSPSQGPYGYTF. J is TRBJ1-2 and V is TRBV7-8; 7 positions agree with TRBD1. Germline trimming cut 5 bases from V and 4 bases from J; bases unmatched to any gene: 7. This CDR3 has 14 amino acids. Germline-derived CDR1 and CDR2 are SGHVS and FQNEAQ.

The chain has TRBV19 and TRBJ2-2, with 7 bases aligning to TRBD1. V trimming: 4 bases; J trimming: 5 bases; junction bases outside the gene matches: 7. Looked up from germline, CDR1 is LNHDA and CDR2 is SQIVND (reference sequence). This CDR3 region has 15 residues. The CDR3 DNA reads TGTGCCAGTAGTAGAACAGGGGCGGCAACCGGGGAGCTGTTTTTT. Translating gives CASSRTGAATGELFF.

V usage is TRBV7-3 and J usage is TRBJ2-2; 7 nucleotides align to TRBD2. The CDR3 extends over 14 amino acids. The V and J ends lost 3 bases and 4 bases, in that order; junction bases with no gene match: 2. Germline CDR1 SGHTA, CDR2 FQGTGA. The CDR3 nucleotides read TGTGCCAGCAGCTTGTCGGGGGGCACCGGGGAGCTGTTTTTT. This sequence encodes CASSLSGGTGELFF.

The chain links TRBV10-1 to TRBJ2-2; possible D gene TRBD1, 5 bases. Germline V gives CDR1 WNHNN, CDR2 SYGVQD (reference sequence). The CDR3 has 13 amino acids. V lost 11 bases, J lost 1 base, and 11 bases lay in between. The CDR3 reads CASGSRNTGELFF. Written as DNA, the CDR3 is TGCGCCTCAGGGTCTAGGAACACCGGGGAGCTGTTTTTT.